Below, 7 T cell receptor beta chains from the same sample are listed, as sequenced in a study of T cells in localized non-small cell lung cancer. Data came from immunoSEQ multiplex PCR; TCRdb stores just in-frame clones and leaves some out. This table has around 10,000 clones, around 30% appearing once. This material consisted of lung tumor tissue, taken before any cancer treatment. These receptors originate from a man aged 35 to 70 with stage I lung adenocarcinoma.

Only a few counts were recorded for this clone. V gene TRBV5-1 combines with J gene TRBJ2-1; D gene unclear. Trimming took off 5 bases at V and 10 bases at J, with 22 bases between the two ends. The CDR3 spans 15 residues. In germline, CDR1 is SGHRS, CDR2 YFSETQ. CDR3 nucleotide sequence: TGCGCCAGCAGTCGTTCCGTCGGCGATAATCCAGAGCAGTTCTTC. It is translated as CASSRSVGDNPEQFF.

This clone was detected only a few times. The chain links TRBV6-1 to TRBJ1-5; the D is unclear. Germline V gene data show CDR1 as MNHNS and CDR2 as SASEGT. V lost 1 base, J lost 10 bases, and 14 bases lay in between. This CDR3 spans 14 amino acids. The CDR3 is CASSEEGLGGPQHF. As DNA, the CDR3 is TGTGCCAGCAGTGAAGAGGGCCTGGGAGGCCCCCAGCATTTT.

The sample holds a few counts of this clone. V is TRBV6-8 and J is TRBJ2-7, with D perhaps matching TRBD2 (5 bases). V lost 6 bases, J lost 4 bases, and 10 bases lay in between. Germline V gene lookup returns CDR1 MNHGY and CDR2 SAAAGT. The CDR3 covers 12 residues. The CDR3 loop reads CASRTGLYEQYF. The CDR3 nucleotides read TGTGCCAGCAGGACCGGACTGTACGAGCAGTACTTC.

This rearrangement joins TRBV6-8 to TRBJ2-7; 7 positions agree with TRBD2. The CDR3 is 14 residues long. Germline V gene lookup returns CDR1 MNHGY and CDR2 SAAAGT. The ends lost 10 bases at V and 7 bases at J; junction bases unmatched: 16. The CDR3 loop reads CAITPVRGGSEQYF. CDR3 DNA: TGTGCCATCACTCCCGTGAGGGGAGGGTCGGAGCAGTACTTC.

This rearrangement joins TRBV6-8 to TRBJ1-1; D is perhaps TRBD1 (6 bases). In germline, CDR1 is MNHGY, CDR2 SAAAGT. Deletions cut 6 bases from V and 6 bases from J, with 20 bases between. The CDR3 sequence is 15 residues long. The DNA for the CDR3 is TGTGCCAGCAGAAACGGACAGCAAGGCTTCGCTGAAGCTTTCTTT. Its translation: CASRNGQQGFAEAFF.

This clone occurred a few times. This chain joins TRBV2 and TRBJ2-7, with D possibly being TRBD2 (5 bases). This CDR3 is built from 14 residues. Trimming cost V 7 bases and J 1 base, with 14 bases left between them. Germline-derived CDR1 and CDR2 are SNHLY and FYNNEI. In DNA, the CDR3 is TGTGCCAGCAAGGGCACCGGGATATCCTACGAGCAGTACTTC. Translating gives CASKGTGISYEQYF.

V gene TRBV11-3 combines with J gene TRBJ1-1; D is possibly TRBD1 (6 bases). CDR1 and CDR2 (germline): SGHNT, YENEEA. V was shortened by 5 bases and J by 4 bases, with 14 bases between the two germline ends. The CDR3 loop spans 14 amino acids. Here the CDR3 DNA reads TGTGCCAGCAGCGGTGACAGGCCGGGCACTGAAGCTTTCTTT. Translated, it gives CASSGDRPGTEAFF.